A selection of T cell receptor beta chains follows, all from one sample in a study of T cell responses to AZD1222 COVID-19 vaccine. TCRdb's table, derived via immunoSEQ multiplex PCR, lists solely in-frame clones and lacks some. The sample shows some 60,000 clones, over 65% of them seen only once. Sample: peripheral blood, taken 28 days after the second AZD1222 dose. The receptors stem from an adult who received the AZD1222 COVID-19 vaccine. Each CDR3 is given with its conserved first and last residue. The D gene is left open where the match is weak. Only some rows state a clone size, as once, few, many or a class for expanded clones.

TRBV5-4	TRBJ2-5	TRBD2	few	TGTGCCAGCAGCTTCGCGGGGGGCCTACGTGGGGAGACCCAGTACTTC	CASSFAGGLRGETQYF
TRBV30	TRBJ1-3	NA	NA	TGTGCCTGGGGGCCTGGAAACACCATATATTTT	CAWGPGNTIYF
TRBV2	TRBJ1-5	NA	NA	TGTGCCAGCCGGGAAATCAATCAGCCCCAGCATTTT	CASREINQPQHF
TRBV7-2	TRBJ1-2	NA	NA	TGTGCCAGCAGCTTAGACCCAGCGGTCCACTATGGCTACACCTTC	CASSLDPAVHYGYTF
TRBV7-9	TRBJ1-4	NA	NA	TGTGCCAGCAGCTTAGCTCAGGGTGAAAAACTGTTTTTT	CASSLAQGEKLFF
TRBV6-2/TRBV6-3	TRBJ1-1	NA	NA	TGTGCCAGCAGCTTCCAACAGGGCGGGCGGATTGAAGCTTTCTTT	CASSFQQGGRIEAFF
TRBV6-4	TRBJ2-7	TRBD2	NA	TGTGCCAGCAGTGCCCCCATGCCCTTAGCGGGGGGCAGCGGGCTCGAGCAGTACTTC	CASSAPMPLAGGSGLEQYF
TRBV28	TRBJ2-5	NA	NA	TGTGCCAGCAGTTTGGGCGGCTCACAAGAGACCCAGTACTTC	CASSLGGSQETQYF
TRBV6-5	TRBJ1-4	NA	once	TGTGCCAGCAACAGGCGAATTGAAAAACTGTTTTTT	CASNRRIEKLFF
TRBV10-3	TRBJ1-2	NA	once	TGTGCCATCAGTGAGTCGCGTAGTCAGGCAAATGGCTACACCTTC	CAISESRSQANGYTF
TRBV11-2	TRBJ2-5	NA	NA	TGTGCCAGCAGCTTTGGCCTCCTCAGGACCCAGTACTTC	CASSFGLLRTQYF
TRBV6-2/TRBV6-3	TRBJ1-2	NA	few	TGTGCCAGCAGTTACTCAGAGGGGGGCTATGGCTACACCTTC	CASSYSEGGYGYTF
TRBV29-1	TRBJ1-1	NA	NA	TGCAGCGTTGAAGAGGGGGGAACTGAAGCTTTCTTT	CSVEEGGTEAFF
TRBV6-5	TRBJ1-1	NA	NA	TGTGCCAGCAGTTATTGGGGGAATGGCAGGAACACTGAAGCTTTCTTT	CASSYWGNGRNTEAFF
TRBV21-1	TRBJ1-2	NA	NA	NA	CASSKGFTGWGQGAYGYTF
TRBV2	TRBJ2-1	NA	NA	TGTGCCAGCAGCTTCCGGGACGAAAATGAGCAGTTCTTC	CASSFRDENEQFF
TRBV29-1	TRBJ2-1	TRBD1	NA	TGCAGCGTAGCGGTTACAGGGGCTGAGCAGTTCTTC	CSVAVTGAEQFF
TRBV28	TRBJ1-3	NA	medium-sized	TGTGCCAGCAGTTTGGGTGCAGGGTCTGGAAACACCATATATTTT	CASSLGAGSGNTIYF
TRBV5-1	TRBJ2-7	NA	NA	TGCGCCAGCAGCTGGAATAAACCGGGACGTTACTTC	CASSWNKPGRYF
TRBV6-5	TRBJ1-6	TRBD1	few	TGTGCCACCCGAGTGGGCGGGACAGGGAATTCACCCCTCCACTTT	CATRVGGTGNSPLHF
TRBV28	TRBJ1-2	NA	NA	TGTGCCTGTGAGGCGAGTTCGGGTGGCTACACCTTC	CACEASSGGYTF
TRBV28	TRBJ2-7	NA	NA	TGTGCCAGCAGTTTGGCGGGCTCAGGGTCCTACGAGCAGTACTTC	CASSLAGSGSYEQYF
TRBV9	TRBJ1-4	NA	NA	TGTGCCAGCAGCGTAACCTCCGAGGGGGAAAAACTGTTTTTT	CASSVTSEGEKLFF
TRBV28	TRBJ1-2	TRBD1	NA	TGTGCCAGCAGCCCTGGGAGGGGGGACAGGGAAAGTAGCTATGGCTACACCTTC	CASSPGRGDRESSYGYTF
TRBV5-1	TRBJ1-1	NA	NA	TGCGCCAGCAGCTCATTGCCTGTGAACACTGAAGCTTTCTTT	CASSSLPVNTEAFF
TRBV5-4	TRBJ2-3	NA	NA	TGTGCCAGCGCCTTGGGCGATACGCAGTATTTT	CASALGDTQYF
TRBV11-3	TRBJ2-7	NA	NA	TGTGCCAGCAGCTTACGGCCCAGGGGCAGCGAGCAGTACTTC	CASSLRPRGSEQYF
TRBV3-1/TRBV3-2	TRBJ1-1	TRBD1	NA	TGTGCCAGCAGCCAAGGGCAGGGGGGCACTGAAGCTTTCTTT	CASSQGQGGTEAFF
TRBV29-1	TRBJ2-5	TRBD1	NA	TGCAGCGTTCCGGGACAGGGGAGAGAGACCCAGTACTTC	CSVPGQGRETQYF
TRBV7-9	TRBJ2-4	NA	NA	TGTGCCAGCAGCTTATCAGGGCAAAACATTCAGTACTTC	CASSLSGQNIQYF
TRBV3-1/TRBV3-2	TRBJ1-4	NA	few	TGTGCCAGCAGCCAAGAGGTGGAGACATATGAAAAACTGTTTTTT	CASSQEVETYEKLFF
TRBV11-1	TRBJ2-1	TRBD2	NA	TGTGCCAGCAGCCAGTGGGCAGCGGGGGGTAAAAATGAGCAGTTCTTC	CASSQWAAGGKNEQFF
TRBV7-9	TRBJ1-4	NA	NA	TGTGCCAGCAGAGCAACTAATGAAAAACTGTTTTTT	CASRATNEKLFF
TRBV30	TRBJ2-5	NA	NA	TGTGCCTGGAGTGGAGGGATCCAAGAGACCCAGTACTTC	CAWSGGIQETQYF
TRBV19	TRBJ2-5	TRBD2	NA	TGTGCCAGTAGTATAGATCTGGCTAGCGGGGGAGAGACCCAGTACTTC	CASSIDLASGGETQYF
TRBV24-1	TRBJ2-1	TRBD2	NA	TGTGCCACCAGGACTAGCGGGGGTAGGGAGCAGTTCTTC	CATRTSGGREQFF
TRBV7-9	TRBJ1-1	NA	NA	TGTGCCAGCAGCTTCAGGGACACTGAAGCTTTCTTT	CASSFRDTEAFF
TRBV5-1	TRBJ1-1	NA	NA	TGCGCCAGCAGTAGAACAATCAAGAACACTGAAGCTTTCTTT	CASSRTIKNTEAFF
TRBV7-2	TRBJ2-3	TRBD2	few	TGTGCCAGCAGCTTTGGACTAGCGGGTAACACAGATACGCAGTATTTT	CASSFGLAGNTDTQYF
TRBV6-5	TRBJ2-1	TRBD2	NA	TGTGCCAGCAGTTACGGGACTAGAGGCTATGAGCAGTTCTTC	CASSYGTRGYEQFF
TRBV5-1	TRBJ2-2	TRBD1	NA	TGCGCCAGCAGACTGGGACAGGGGCAGGCCGGGGAGCTGTTTTTT	CASRLGQGQAGELFF
TRBV27	TRBJ2-2	TRBD2	NA	TGTGCCAGCAGTTTTGTGCCGGGGGGGGTCCCCGGGGAGCTGTTTTTT	CASSFVPGGVPGELFF
TRBV6-1	TRBJ1-2	NA	NA	TGTGCCAGCAGTGCGGGCAGTCAGGGGTCGCACTATGGCTACACCTTC	CASSAGSQGSHYGYTF
TRBV6-5	TRBJ1-6	NA	NA	TGTGCCAGCGGAAGGGTTATTAATTCACCCCTCCACTTT	CASGRVINSPLHF
TRBV19	TRBJ1-1	TRBD1	NA	TGTGCCAGTAGTACCCGGGACAGGGGGGAGGCTTTCTTT	CASSTRDRGEAFF
TRBV10-3	TRBJ2-7	NA	NA	TGTGCCATCAGTGATGAAGAGTCCTACGAGCAGTACTTC	CAISDEESYEQYF
TRBV11-2	TRBJ2-7	NA	NA	TGTGCCAGCAGCCTGGGACATTCTGGGCAGTACTTC	CASSLGHSGQYF
TRBV11-3	TRBJ1-1	TRBD1	few	TGTGCCAGCAGCCTTCAGGGGGCGGGCACTGAAGCTTTCTTT	CASSLQGAGTEAFF
TRBV28	TRBJ1-5	NA	NA	TGTGCCAGCAGTTTCCCCTCGGGAGGATTGAGCAATCAGCCCCAGCATTTT	CASSFPSGGLSNQPQHF
TRBV5-8	TRBJ2-7	NA	NA	TGTGCCAGCAGCCCCCGCCTCGCCCCCCTGGCGGAGCAGTACTTC	CASSPRLAPLAEQYF